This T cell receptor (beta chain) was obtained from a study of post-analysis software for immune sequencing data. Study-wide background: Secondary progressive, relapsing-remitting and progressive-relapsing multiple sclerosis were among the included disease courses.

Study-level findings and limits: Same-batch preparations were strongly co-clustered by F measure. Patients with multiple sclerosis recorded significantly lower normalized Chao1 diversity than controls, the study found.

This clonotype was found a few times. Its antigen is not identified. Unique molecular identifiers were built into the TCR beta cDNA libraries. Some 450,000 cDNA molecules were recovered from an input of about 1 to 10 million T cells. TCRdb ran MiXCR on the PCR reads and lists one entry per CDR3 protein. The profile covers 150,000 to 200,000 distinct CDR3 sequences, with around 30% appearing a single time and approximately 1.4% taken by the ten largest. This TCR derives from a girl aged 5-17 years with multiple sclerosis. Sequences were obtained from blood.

As DNA, the CDR3 is TGTGCCAGCTCACCACGGGGGACTAGCGGCCCCTACGAGCAGTACTTC. Translating it yields CASSPRGTSGPYEQYF. The chain couples TRBV18 to TRBJ2-4, with 11 bases lining up with TRBD2. The J call is in doubt because the DNA end fits TRBJ2-7 better. The CDR3 is 16 residues long. Germline V gene data show CDR1 as KGHSH and CDR2 as LQKENI.